The next 28 T cell receptor beta chains were all read from a single sample in a study of T cells after yellow fever vaccination. In TCRdb, the 5' RACE reads were re-called with MiXCR into one record per CDR3 protein. The sample has a few hundred thousand distinct CDR3 sequences, 7% to 10% seen once. Sequencing was performed on PBMCs, taken about 41 days after the first yellow fever vaccination. The receptors originated from a man aged 18 to 29 who received the YFV17D yellow fever vaccine.

This clonotype was recorded a few times. V usage is TRBV20-1 and J usage is TRBJ2-7; TRBD1 aligns across 8 bases. The germline gives CDR1 DFQATT, CDR2 SNEGSKA (reference sequence). J gave up 2 bases and V 5 bases, and 11 bases lay outside the gene matches. CDR3 length equals 15 residues. DNA for the CDR3: TGCAGTGCTCCCTCGGGACAGGCTCGCCCCTACGAGCAGTACGTC. Its protein is CSAPSGQARPYEQYV.

Many counts were recorded for this clonotype. The chain couples TRBV27 to TRBJ2-3; D not resolved. Germline V gene data show CDR1 as MNHEY and CDR2 as SMNVEV (reference sequence). V lost 4 bases, J lost 10 bases, and 15 bases lay in between. The CDR3 covers 13 residues. For the CDR3, the DNA is TGTGCCAGCAGTTATATGACGGTTGGTGCGCAGTATTTT. It codes for CASSYMTVGAQYF.

The V gene is TRBV7-2, the J gene TRBJ2-5; 7 bases match TRBD2. The length of the CDR3 is 16 residues. V lost 5 bases, J lost 3 bases, and 12 bases stayed unmatched. Looked up from germline, CDR1 is SGHTA and CDR2 is FQGNSA. In nucleotides, the CDR3 is TGTGCCAGCAGCCTAGAGAGAACGGGAGGAGAAGAGACCCAGTACTTC. This translates into CASSLERTGGEETQYF.

This chain uses TRBV19 with TRBJ1-2; the D gene is possibly TRBD1 (5 bases). The CDR3 length is 13 residues. Trimming took off 9 bases at V and 0 bases at J, with 11 bases between the two ends. Germline loops: CDR1 LNHDA, CDR2 SQIVND (reference sequence). The CDR3 protein is CASEGVSNYGYTF. The DNA of the CDR3 is TGTGCCAGCGAAGGGGTCTCTAACTATGGCTACACCTTC.

The chain recombines TRBV18 with TRBJ2-2, with D unresolved. The germline V gene has CDR1 KGHSH and CDR2 LQKENI. The ends were cut back, 0 bases at V and 5 bases at J, with 7 bases in the middle. This CDR3 is built from 14 residues. The CDR3 sequence is CASSPPETTGELFF. In nucleotides, the CDR3 is TGTGCCAGCTCACCACCAGAGACTACCGGGGAGCTGTTTTTT. Filled out from reference TRBV18 and TRBJ2-2, the complete variable domain reads NAGVMQNPRHLVRRRGQEARLRCSPMKGHSHVYWYRQLPEEGLKFMVYLQKENIIDESGMPKERFSAEFPKEGPSILRIQQVVRGDSAAYFCASSPPETTGELFFGEGSRLTVL.

There are a few counts of this clonotype. V is TRBV5-1 and J is TRBJ1-1; D might be TRBD1 (5 bases). Deletions cut 4 bases from V and 2 bases from J, with 15 bases between. The CDR3 has 15 residues. CDR1 is SGHRS, CDR2 YFSETQ, per germline. The CDR3 here is CASSPGPTVNTEAFF. In DNA form, the CDR3 reads TGCGCCAGCAGCCCAGGACCGACAGTTAACACTGAAGCTTTCTTT.

Ten or more counts support this clonotype. The V and J genes are TRBV7-2 and TRBJ1-1; D not certain. Germline CDR1 is SGHTA and CDR2 is FQGNSA. The V end was cut by 5 bases, the J end by 3 bases, with 13 bases between. The CDR3 is 14 amino acids. The CDR3 bases are TGTGCCAGCAGCCTCACGGCGGCGGACACTGAAGCTTTCTTT. This sequence encodes CASSLTAADTEAFF.

This clonotype came up many times. The V call is TRBV6-5, the J call TRBJ2-3; 10 bases match TRBD2. Germline assignment: CDR1 MNHEY and CDR2 SVGAGI. The V and J ends lost 4 bases and 0 bases, in that order; junction bases with no gene match: 1. This CDR3 comprises 15 residues. The CDR3 loop reads CASSLLAGSTDTQYF. DNA of the CDR3: TGTGCCAGCAGTTTACTAGCGGGGAGCACAGATACGCAGTATTTT.

This clonotype showed up many times. The rearrangement links TRBV24-1 to TRBJ2-5; D uncertain. The length of the CDR3 is 14 residues. V was trimmed by 5 bases and J by 1 base, leaving 10 bases between them. In germline, CDR1 is KGHDR, CDR2 SFDVKD. For the CDR3, the DNA is TGTGCCACCAGTGTTTTAACAATCCAAGAGACCCAGTACTTC. Its protein product is CATSVLTIQETQYF.

Many counts were recorded for this clonotype. This chain links TRBV25-1 with TRBJ2-1, with 7 bases matching TRBD1. The germline V gene has CDR1 MGHDK and CDR2 SYGVNS. The CDR3 extends over 15 amino acids. V lost 4 bases and J lost 10; bases outside the gene matches: 13. The CDR3 spells CASSGSGTALEEQFF. In nucleotides, the CDR3 is TGTGCCAGCAGTGGTTCCGGGACAGCCTTAGAGGAGCAGTTCTTC.

The rearrangement links TRBV5-6 to TRBJ2-3; no reliable D call. The germline V and J ends were trimmed by 2 bases and 4 bases, with 8 bases remaining between them. The CDR3 is made up of 13 amino acids. Germline CDR1 and CDR2: SGHDT and YYEEEE. CDR3 coding DNA: TGTGCCAGCAGCTTCTTCCAGGCAGATACGCAGTATTTT. This gives the protein CASSFFQADTQYF.

This clonotype occurred a few times. V is TRBV5-6 and J is TRBJ2-2; D possibly corresponds to TRBD1 (6 bases). Germline CDR1 SGHDT, CDR2 YYEEEE. Trimming stripped 2 bases from V and 7 bases from J, with 18 bases between. The CDR3 totals 16 residues. Here the CDR3 reads CASSFAPGTRDGELFF. DNA for the CDR3: TGTGCCAGCAGCTTTGCCCCCGGGACAAGGGACGGGGAGCTGTTTTTT.

In this sample, this clonotype turned up a few times. The gene calls are TRBV12-3 or TRBV12-4 and TRBJ2-1, with TRBD1 as a possible D gene (7 bases). The CDR3 length is 14 residues. Trimming took 4 bases from V and 4 from J, leaving 11 bases between them. The CDR3 nucleotides are TGTGCCAGCAGTTGGGGGGACAGATACAATGAGCAGTTCTTC. Its translation: CASSWGDRYNEQFF.

The chain employs TRBV20-1 and TRBJ1-2, with no clear D. This CDR3 region has 12 residues. Trimming left V 1 base short and J 4 bases short, with 7 bases between. Germline lookup yields CDR1 DFQATT and CDR2 SNEGSKA (reference sequence). The CDR3 bases are TGCAGTGCTAGAGTATCCAGCTATGGCTACACCTTC. Translating gives CSARVSSYGYTF.

In nucleotides, the CDR3 is TGCGCCAGCAGGTTACAGGGACATCCTACCGGGGAGCTGTTTTTT. Amino acid sequence: CASRLQGHPTGELFF. This sequence joins TRBV4-1 and TRBJ2-2, with D perhaps TRBD1 (6 bases). V gave up 6 bases and J gave up 5 bases, with 16 bases separating them. The germline CDR1 and CDR2 sequences are MGHRA and YSYEKL. The CDR3 length is 15 residues.

This clonotype was detected only a few times. Here the CDR3 DNA reads TGTGCCAGCAGCACGGGTGGCTGGGGAGAGACCCAGTACTTC. This translates into CASSTGGWGETQYF. The chain has TRBV7-9 and TRBJ2-5; the D is unclear. In germline, CDR1 is SEHNR, CDR2 FQNEAQ (reference sequence). V was clipped by 5 bases and J by 4 bases, with 14 bases between them. The CDR3 totals 14 residues.

The chain employs TRBV6-1 and TRBJ1-2; a weak D match, TRBD1 (6 bases). V gave up 0 bases and J gave up 3 bases, with 14 bases separating them. In germline, CDR1 is MNHNS, CDR2 SASEGT. CDR3 size: 16 residues. CDR3: CASSEAGASGYYGYTF. The CDR3 DNA follows: TGTGCCAGCAGTGAAGCGGGGGCGTCAGGGTACTATGGCTACACCTTC.

In its sample, this clonotype was seen a few times. The chain employs TRBV4-1 and TRBJ1-2; D gene unclear. Trimming shortened V by 4 bases and J by 5 bases, and 14 bases separated the two germline ends. Germline V gene data show CDR1 as MGHRA and CDR2 as YSYEKL. There are 14 residues in the CDR3. In DNA form, the CDR3 reads TGCGCCAGCAGCCGGCCGACCGCGGAGTATGGCTACACCTTC. As protein: CASSRPTAEYGYTF.

The chain combines TRBV5-1 with TRBJ2-7; 8 bases line up with TRBD1. The germline gives CDR1 SGHRS, CDR2 YFSETQ. J gave up 7 bases and V 0 bases, and 9 bases lay outside the gene matches. This CDR3 contains 15 residues. CDR3 loop: CASSLVETGVGEQYF. CDR3 sequence (DNA): TGCGCCAGCAGCTTGGTAGAGACAGGGGTCGGAGAGCAGTACTTC.

The genes are TRBV7-8 and TRBJ2-7; 8 bases fit TRBD1. The germline gives CDR1 SGHVS, CDR2 FQNEAQ. The CDR3 has 15 amino acids. Trimming at V came to 1 base and at J to 3 bases, leaving 5 bases not matched to a gene. The CDR3 DNA follows: TGTGCCAGCAGCTTAGTAGGGGACAGGTTCTACGAGCAGTACGTC. Protein product: CASSLVGDRFYEQYV.

This chain links TRBV5-6 with TRBJ2-7; no clear D gene. Trimming took off 4 bases at V and 0 bases at J, with 8 bases between the two ends. In germline, CDR1 is SGHDT, CDR2 YYEEEE. The CDR3 has 13 amino acids. CDR3 DNA sequence: TGTGCCAGCAGCGGGGTAGACTCCTACGAGCAGTACGTC. This sequence encodes CASSGVDSYEQYV.

The gene calls are TRBV5-1 and TRBJ2-5; D possibly corresponds to TRBD1 (5 bases). The length of the CDR3 is 14 residues. V gave up 4 bases and J gave up 2 bases, with 12 bases separating them. Germline CDR1 reads SGHRS; CDR2 reads YFSETQ. The CDR3 DNA is TGCGCCAGCAGCAGATTAGGACATCAAGAGACCCAGTACTTC. Its translation: CASSRLGHQETQYF.

This clonotype was seen repeatedly, ten times or more. This chain links TRBV7-3 with TRBJ2-7, with 15 bases that match TRBD2. This CDR3 spans 17 amino acids. The V gene's germline CDR1 is SGHTA and CDR2 FQGTGA. Losses at the gene ends were 5 bases for V and 6 bases for J; bases not matched to a gene: 11. Here the CDR3 DNA reads TGTGCCAGCAGCCCGGGACTAGCGGGGGGTACTGGGCGCGAGCAGTACTTC. Its protein product is CASSPGLAGGTGREQYF.

J is TRBJ2-3 and V is TRBV5-6, with TRBD1 matching 8 bases. Per the germline V gene, CDR1 is SGHDT and CDR2 is YYEEEE. The CDR3 is 15 residues long. Losses at the gene ends were 6 bases for V and 4 bases for J; bases not matched to a gene: 10. CDR3 sequence (DNA): TGTGCCAGCAACCTCCTCAGGGGGCTCTCAGATACGCAGTATTTT. Protein: CASNLLRGLSDTQYF.

There are a few counts of this clonotype. The chain has TRBV5-1 and TRBJ1-3; no clear D gene. The CDR3 is made up of 15 amino acids. The germline gives CDR1 SGHRS, CDR2 YFSETQ. Trimming removed 4 bases from V and 0 bases from J, with 11 bases in between. The CDR3 DNA sequence: TGCGCCAGCAGCCGTGGACGGACCTCTGGAAACACCATATATTTT. It translates to CASSRGRTSGNTIYF. Supplemented by reference TRBV5-1 and TRBJ1-3, the full variable domain reads KAGVTQTPRYLIKTRGQQVTLSCSPISGHRSVSWYQQTPGQGLQFLFEYFSETQRNKGNFPGRFSGRQFSNSRSEMNVSTLELGDSALYLCASSRGRTSGNTIYFGEGSWLTVV.

The rearrangement joins TRBV12-3 or TRBV12-4 to TRBJ2-3; D uncertain. V was clipped by 5 bases and J by 4 bases, with 13 bases between them. CDR3 size: 14 residues. As DNA, the CDR3 is TGTGCCAGCAGTCCCTACCCCGACTCAGATACGCAGTATTTT. Translated, it gives CASSPYPDSDTQYF.

The chain joins TRBV21-1 to TRBJ1-4; TRBD1 was called by the table and not checked on the DNA. TRBV21-1 has pseudogene status. CDR3 length: 13 residues. The CDR3 nucleotides are TGTGCCAGCAGTAACGGGTCCCATGAAAAACTGTTTTTT. Translation gives CASSNGSHEKLFF.

Here the CDR3 reads CASGGGGSEQYF. CDR3 DNA sequence: TGTGCTAGTGGGGGTGGGGGGTCCGAGCAGTACTTC. The V call is TRBV12-5, the J call TRBJ2-7; tentatively, D is TRBD2 (6 bases). Trimming took 6 bases from V and 6 from J, leaving 12 bases between them. This CDR3 region has 12 residues. Per the germline V gene, CDR1 is LGHNT and CDR2 is FRNRAP.